This T cell receptor (beta chain) was sequenced during a study of beta chain features in type 1 diabetes. There was one heparinised blood draw per donor, averaging around 100 mL. A sort by CD45RO/CCR7/CD25/CD127/CD95/CD27 yielded CD4+ naive, central memory, regulatory and stem cell-like memory cells. Purity of each sorted population was above 95%. Trimming stripped 3 bases from V and 3 bases from J, with 18 bases between. Germline values: CDR1 SQVTM, CDR2 ANQGSEA. The CDR3 runs to 16 residues. Sequencing targeted expressed TCRB transcripts, as all isolated RNA had been reverse transcribed. An average of about 3.57 million reads was obtained for naive, central memory and regulatory T cell samples. Only in-frame clones appear in the TCRdb table, and some are missing; sequencing was by immunoSEQ multiplex PCR. The table includes nearly 250,000 clones, 68% detected once.

The source is a man younger than 40 in good health. This rearrangement joins TRBV29-1 to TRBJ2-1; D possibly matches TRBD1 or TRBD2 (6 bases each). The sequencing input was naive CD4+ T cells from blood. The CDR3 loop is CSVEGGLAGNYNEQFF. The CDR3 DNA reads as TGCAGCGTTGAGGGGGGCCTAGCTGGGAACTACAATGAGCAGTTCTTC.